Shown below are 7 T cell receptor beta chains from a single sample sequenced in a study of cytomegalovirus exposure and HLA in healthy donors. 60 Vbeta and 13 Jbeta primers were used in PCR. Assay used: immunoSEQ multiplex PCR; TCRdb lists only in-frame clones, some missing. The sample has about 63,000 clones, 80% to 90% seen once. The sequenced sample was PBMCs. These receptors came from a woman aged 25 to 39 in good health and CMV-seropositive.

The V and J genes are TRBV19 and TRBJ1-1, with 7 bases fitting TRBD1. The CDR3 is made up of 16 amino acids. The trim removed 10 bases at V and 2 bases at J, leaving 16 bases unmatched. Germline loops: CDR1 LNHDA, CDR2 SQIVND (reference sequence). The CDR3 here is CATLPRRDRLNTEAFF. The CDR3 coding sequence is TGTGCCACCTTACCGCGTCGGGACAGACTCAACACTGAAGCTTTCTTT. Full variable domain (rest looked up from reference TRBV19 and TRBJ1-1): DGGITQSPKYLFRKEGQNVTLSCEQNLNHDAMYWYRQDPGQGLRLIYYSQIVNDFQKGDIAEGYSVSREKKESFPLTVTSAQKNPTAFYLCATLPRRDRLNTEAFFGQGTRLTVV.

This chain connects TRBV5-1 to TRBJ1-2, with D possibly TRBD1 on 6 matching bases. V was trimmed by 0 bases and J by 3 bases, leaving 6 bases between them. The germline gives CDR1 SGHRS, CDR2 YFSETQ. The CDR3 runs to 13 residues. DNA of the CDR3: TGCGCCAGCAGCTTGGGGACAGACTATGGCTACACCTTC. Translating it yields CASSLGTDYGYTF.

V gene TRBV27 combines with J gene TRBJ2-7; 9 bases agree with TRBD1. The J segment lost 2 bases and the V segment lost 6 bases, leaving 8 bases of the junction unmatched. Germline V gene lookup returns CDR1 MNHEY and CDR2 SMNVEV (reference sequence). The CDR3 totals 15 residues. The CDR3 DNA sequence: TGTGCCAGCAGCTTAAGCGGGACAGGGACCTACGAGCAGTACTTC. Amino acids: CASSLSGTGTYEQYF.

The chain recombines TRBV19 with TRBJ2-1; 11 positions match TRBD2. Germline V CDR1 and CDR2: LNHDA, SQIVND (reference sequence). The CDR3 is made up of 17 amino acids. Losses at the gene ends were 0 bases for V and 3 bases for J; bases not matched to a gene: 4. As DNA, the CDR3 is TGTGCCAGTAGTATAGATACTAGCGGGGGCCGCTACAATGAGCAGTTCTTC. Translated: CASSIDTSGGRYNEQFF.

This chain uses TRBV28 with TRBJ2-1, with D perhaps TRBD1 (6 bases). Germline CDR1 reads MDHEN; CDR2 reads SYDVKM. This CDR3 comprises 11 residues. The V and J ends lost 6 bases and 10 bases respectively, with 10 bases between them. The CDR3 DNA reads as TGTGCCAGCAGGGCAGGGGTCGAGCAGTTCTTC. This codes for CASRAGVEQFF.

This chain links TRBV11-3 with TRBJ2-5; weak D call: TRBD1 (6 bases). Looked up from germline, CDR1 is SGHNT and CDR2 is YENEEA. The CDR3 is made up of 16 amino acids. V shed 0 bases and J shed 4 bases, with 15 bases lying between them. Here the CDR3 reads CASSLDAGRGTETQYF. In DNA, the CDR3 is TGTGCCAGCAGCTTAGACGCGGGCAGGGGTACAGAGACCCAGTACTTC.

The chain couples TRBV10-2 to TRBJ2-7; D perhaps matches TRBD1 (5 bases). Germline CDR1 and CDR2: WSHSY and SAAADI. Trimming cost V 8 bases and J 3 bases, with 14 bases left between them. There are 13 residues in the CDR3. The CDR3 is CASAPGRRYEQYF. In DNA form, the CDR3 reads TGCGCCAGCGCTCCAGGGCGCCGCTACGAGCAGTACTTC.